The 4 T cell receptor beta chains listed next were all sequenced from one sample in a study of cytomegalovirus exposure and HLA in healthy donors. PCR employed 60 Vbeta and 13 Jbeta primers. The table came from immunoSEQ multiplex PCR; TCRdb's copy has only in-frame clones and leaves some out. The sample shows roughly 120,000 clones, 75% to 85% of them seen only once. Source material: PBMCs. All receptors come from a woman between 18 and 29 years old in good health and CMV-seropositive.

V and J are TRBV2 and TRBJ2-7; 7 bases align to TRBD2. After removal of 7 bases from V and 7 bases from J, the junction contained 16 bases not matched to a gene. Germline loops: CDR1 SNHLY, CDR2 FYNNEI. The CDR3 is made up of 15 amino acids. The CDR3: CASIRGEPGTSEQYF. The CDR3 nucleotides read TGTGCCAGCATACGGGGGGAACCGGGGACGTCTGAGCAGTACTTC. Supplemented by reference TRBV2 and TRBJ2-7, the full variable domain reads EPEVTQTPSHQVTQMGQEVILRCVPISNHLYFYWYRQILGQKVEFLVSFYNNEISEKSEIFDDQFSVERPDGSNFTLKIRSTKLEDSAMYFCASIRGEPGTSEQYFGPGTRLTVT.

CDR3 DNA: TGTGCCACCAGCAGAGAGCGGGACCCCACCTACGAGCAGTACTTC. Translation: CATSRERDPTYEQYF. The gene calls are TRBV15 and TRBJ2-5, with D maybe TRBD2 (6 bases). Judging by the DNA end, TRBJ2-7 fits better; the J call may be wrong. CDR3 length: 15 residues. Germline CDR1 LNHNV, CDR2 YYDKDF (reference sequence).

The rearrangement joins TRBV7-3 to TRBJ2-3, with D perhaps matching TRBD2 (5 bases). Germline V lookup: CDR1 SGHTA, CDR2 FQGTGA. Between the trimmed V and J ends, which lost 0 bases and 4 bases, there was a span of 20 bases. This CDR3 is built from 18 residues. In DNA form, the CDR3 reads TGTGCCAGCAGCTTAACCGACCTACTAGTCTATCGGGCAGATACGCAGTATTTT. It is translated as CASSLTDLLVYRADTQYF.

The gene calls are TRBV7-9 and TRBJ1-3; possibly TRBD1 for D (5 bases). The CDR3 length is 14 residues. Germline V gene data show CDR1 as SEHNR and CDR2 as FQNEAQ (reference sequence). Trimming took 11 bases from V and 0 from J, leaving 14 bases between them. This chain's CDR3 is CAFPQGHSGNTIYF. The CDR3, as DNA: TGTGCCTTCCCCCAGGGCCACTCTGGAAACACCATATATTTT.